This note documents a single T cell receptor beta chain sequence. These data originate in a study of blood T cell repertoires in COVID-19. Whole-study context: Specimens from acute and convalescent COVID-19 originated in the United States, Italy and Spain. Nucleic acid was either cDNA or gDNA, and it came from T cells, B-cell-depleted T cells, or PBMCs.

The CDR3 spans 15 residues. The authors' processing: Amplifying reference gene primers gave estimates of nucleated cell counts. Sequencing was performed with immunoSEQ multiplex PCR; in TCRdb, only in-frame clones are kept and a portion is missing. V and J calls and clone size are as listed in that table; D and trimming were resolved from the DNA. The sample includes roughly 130,000 clones, approximately 88% seen only once; the top ten take over 9.5%. The sequencing sample was made of peripheral blood. The chain recombines TRBV21-1 with TRBJ2-3; TRBD2 is the table's D call, not checked against the DNA. TRBV21-1 is deemed a pseudogene. The sequence came from a man between 60 and 70 years old with active or convalescent COVID-19. This chain's CDR3 is CASSRDWRSTDTQYF. In DNA, the CDR3 is TGTGCCAGCTCAAGAGACTGGAGGAGCACAGATACGCAGTATTTT.